This is a list of T cell receptor beta chains from one sample in a study of tumor and adjacent non-tumor tissue in lung cancer. TCRdb called the multiplex PCR reads again in MiXCR, with one record for every CDR3 protein. Of 120,000 or so distinct CDR3 sequences listed, over 65% are singletons. The sample consisted of lung tumor tissue. All receptors come from a man aged 30 to 45 with non-small cell lung cancer. CDR3s include the opening cysteine and the closing phenylalanine or tryptophan. Each record gives: CDR3 DNA, CDR3 protein, V gene, J gene, D gene, clone size. The D gene is left open where the match is weak. Clone size is given for some rows only: seen once, a few or many times, or a class if the clone is expanded.

CDR3nt: TGTGCCAGCAGGTTAGACTGGGGGGCAGAAGCTTTCTTT; CDR3aa: CASRLDWGAEAFF; v_gene: TRBV7-9; j_gene: TRBJ1-1; d_gene: .; abundance: .
CDR3nt: TGTGCCACCAGTGATTTGTCGCGAGACGATGAGCAGTTCTTC; CDR3aa: CATSDLSRDDEQFF; v_gene: TRBV24-1; j_gene: TRBJ2-1; d_gene: .; abundance: many
CDR3nt: TGTGCCAACAGCTTTGAAACGGGAGGGCAAGAGACCCAGTACTTC; CDR3aa: CANSFETGGQETQYF; v_gene: TRBV11-3; j_gene: TRBJ2-5; d_gene: TRBD2; abundance: .
CDR3nt: TGCAGCGTTGCGGGCCGAATCGGAAACTCCATATATTTC; CDR3aa: CSVAGRIGNSIYF; v_gene: TRBV29-1; j_gene: TRBJ1-3; d_gene: .; abundance: .
CDR3nt: TGTGCCAGCACCCAATACTCGACAGGTGTTAACTATGGCTACACCTTC; CDR3aa: CASTQYSTGVNYGYTF; v_gene: TRBV7-9; j_gene: TRBJ1-2; d_gene: .; abundance: .
CDR3nt: TGTGCCACCAGCGACAGGACTACTATCGGGGAGCTGTTTTTT; CDR3aa: CATSDRTTIGELFF; v_gene: TRBV24-1; j_gene: TRBJ2-2; d_gene: .; abundance: .
CDR3nt: TGTGCCAGCAGTTTATATGCTAGCGCGTCCTGGAATGAACAGTTCTTC; CDR3aa: CASSLYASASWNEQFF; v_gene: TRBV11-2; j_gene: TRBJ2-1; d_gene: .; abundance: .
CDR3nt: TGCGCCAGCAGCCAAGGTAGCCCTAGTGGGGGTCACGAGCAGTACTTC; CDR3aa: CASSQGSPSGGHEQYF; v_gene: TRBV4-1; j_gene: TRBJ2-7; d_gene: .; abundance: few
CDR3nt: TGTGTCAGCAGCTTAGCGGGGACAGGCAATGAGCAGTTGTTC; CDR3aa: CVSSLAGTGNEQLF; v_gene: TRBV7-9; j_gene: TRBJ2-1; d_gene: .; abundance: .
CDR3nt: TGTGCCAGCAGCTTTATTGCGGGAGGGAATAATAGGCAATTCTTC; CDR3aa: CASSFIAGGNNRQFF; v_gene: TRBV11-2; j_gene: TRBJ2-1; d_gene: TRBD2; abundance: once
CDR3nt: TGCAGTGCTAGAGATTGGACTAGCGGGAGGGGGCGTTACGAGCAGTACTTC; CDR3aa: CSARDWTSGRGRYEQYF; v_gene: TRBV20-1; j_gene: TRBJ2-7; d_gene: TRBD2; abundance: many